One and the same sample provided the 10 T cell receptor beta chains below, sequenced in a study of T cell responses to AZD1222 COVID-19 vaccine. Sequenced by immunoSEQ multiplex PCR; TCRdb stores in-frame clones only, minus some. The sample lists 200,000 or so clones, 87% occurring once. The material sequenced was peripheral blood, taken on day 0 of MenACWY control vaccination. These TCRs come from an adult in good health.

The gene calls are TRBV6-1 and TRBJ1-1, with TRBD1 identical over 8 bases. The germline V gene encodes CDR1 MNHNS and CDR2 SASEGT. This CDR3 has 15 residues. Trimming at V came to 1 base and at J to 5 bases, leaving 6 bases not matched to a gene. CDR3 amino acids: CASSEVVRGHTEAFF. CDR3 sequence (DNA): TGTGCCAGCAGTGAAGTGGTCAGGGGGCATACTGAAGCTTTCTTT.

This clone was counted a single time. V is TRBV27 and J is TRBJ2-2, with 10 bases aligning to TRBD2. With 6 bases clipped from V and 0 bases from J, the junction kept 16 bases outside the gene matches. CDR3 length equals 20 residues. Germline V gives CDR1 MNHEY, CDR2 SMNVEV (reference sequence). As DNA, the CDR3 is TGTGCCAGCAGGCCGACAGGGGTAGCGGGAGGCCCTCCGAACACCGGGGAGCTGTTTTTT. Translation gives CASRPTGVAGGPPNTGELFF.

This CDR3 reads CAWSVPGQGIVKWTYEQYF. Here the CDR3 DNA reads TGTGCCTGGAGTGTACCAGGGCAGGGCATAGTCAAATGGACATACGAGCAGTACTTC. The rearrangement joins TRBV30 to TRBJ2-7, with a weak D call TRBD1 (5 bases). The CDR3 contains 19 residues. Trimming removed 0 bases at V and 4 bases at J, with 28 bases between. Per the germline V gene, CDR1 is GTSNPN and CDR2 is SVGIG (reference sequence).

This clone was recorded a few times. The chain links TRBV5-4 to TRBJ1-5, with 7 bases identical to TRBD1. The V segment lost 4 bases and the J segment 2 bases; nucleotides outside the gene matches: 0. CDR1 is SGHNT and CDR2 is YYREEE in the germline V gene (reference sequence). This CDR3 has 13 residues. The CDR3, as DNA: TGTGCCAGCAGCGACAGGGGCAATCAGCCCCAGCATTTT. This gives the protein CASSDRGNQPQHF.

CDR3 sequence reads: CAWSVIGVGTEAFF. CDR3 sequence (DNA): TGTGCCTGGAGTGTTATTGGGGTGGGCACTGAAGCTTTCTTT. The rearrangement uses TRBV30 and TRBJ1-1; D remains ambiguous. Trimming removed 0 bases at V and 4 bases at J, with 12 bases between. Germline values: CDR1 GTSNPN, CDR2 SVGIG (reference sequence). The CDR3 is 14 amino acids.

The rearrangement joins TRBV11-2 to TRBJ1-1; TRBD1 agrees at 7 bases. The CDR3 is 14 residues long. J gave up 5 bases and V 1 base, and 4 bases lay outside the gene matches. CDR1 SGHAT and CDR2 FQNNGV come from the germline V gene. In DNA, the CDR3 is TGTGCCAGCAGCTTAGGTGTGACAGGGACTGAAGCTTTCTTT. Translating it yields CASSLGVTGTEAFF.

The genes are TRBV5-5 and TRBJ1-2; D is ambiguous. Germline V lookup: CDR1 SGHKS, CDR2 YYEKEE (reference sequence). CDR3 length: 15 amino acids. The V and J ends lost 1 base and 2 bases respectively, with 12 bases between them. CDR3 coding DNA: TGTGCCAGCAGCTTGAATCCGGAGATCAACTATGGCTACACCTTC. This codes for CASSLNPEINYGYTF.

This clone was picked up one time. The chain employs TRBV19 and TRBJ1-6; 10 nucleotides align to TRBD1. This CDR3 contains 14 residues. CDR1 and CDR2 from the germline V gene are LNHDA and SQIVND (reference sequence). With 7 bases clipped from V and 6 bases from J, the junction kept 3 bases outside the gene matches. The CDR3 reads CASTDRGPNSPLHF. The CDR3 DNA reads TGTGCCAGTACTGACAGGGGGCCTAATTCACCCCTCCACTTT.

The gene calls are TRBV5-6 and TRBJ1-1; no clear D. This CDR3 spans 13 amino acids. Per germline, CDR1 SGHDT and CDR2 YYEEEE. V gave up 4 bases and J gave up 7 bases, with 14 bases separating them. CDR3 nucleotides: TGTGCCAGCAGCGGCTCGGGGTACGTTGAAGCTTTCTTT. It encodes CASSGSGYVEAFF.

The V gene is TRBV28, the J gene TRBJ2-6; D gene unclear. Trimming shortened V by 10 bases and J by 0 bases, and 10 bases separated the two germline ends. The CDR3 covers 14 residues. The V gene's germline CDR1 is MDHEN and CDR2 SYDVKM. The CDR3: CATRLSSGANVLTF. The CDR3 nucleotides read TGTGCCACCAGATTAAGCTCTGGGGCCAACGTCCTGACTTTC.